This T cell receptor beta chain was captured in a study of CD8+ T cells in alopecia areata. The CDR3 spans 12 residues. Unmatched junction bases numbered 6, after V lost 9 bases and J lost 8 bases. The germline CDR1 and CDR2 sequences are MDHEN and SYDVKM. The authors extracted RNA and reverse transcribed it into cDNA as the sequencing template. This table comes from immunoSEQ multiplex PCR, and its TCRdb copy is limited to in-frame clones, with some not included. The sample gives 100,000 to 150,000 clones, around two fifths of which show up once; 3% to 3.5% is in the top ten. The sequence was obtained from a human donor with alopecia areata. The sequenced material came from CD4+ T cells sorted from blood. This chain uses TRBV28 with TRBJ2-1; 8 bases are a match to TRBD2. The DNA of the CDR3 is TGTGCCAGTCGGACTAGCCCCCATGAGCAGTTCTTC. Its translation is CASRTSPHEQFF. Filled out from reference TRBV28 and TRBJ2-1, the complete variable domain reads DVKVTQSSRYLVKRTGEKVFLECVQDMDHENMFWYRQDPGLGLRLIYFSYDVKMKEKGDIPEGYSVSREKKERFSLILESASTNQTSMYLCASRTSPHEQFFGPGTRLTVL.